What follows are 25 T cell receptor beta chains derived from one specimen sequenced in a study of pediatric ulcerative colitis. Produced via immunoSEQ multiplex PCR; TCRdb's table is partial and in-frame only. The table includes tens of thousands of clones, roughly four fifths detected once. Sequences were obtained from blood. These receptors were taken from a boy between 10 and 17 years old with severe ulcerative colitis.

The chain combines TRBV19 with TRBJ1-1; D possibly corresponds to TRBD1 (6 bases). V shed 3 bases and J shed 8 bases, with 19 bases lying between them. This CDR3 has 15 amino acids. The germline V gene encodes CDR1 LNHDA and CDR2 SQIVND (reference sequence). The CDR3 spells CASSIVAGAPGEAFF. The DNA for the CDR3 is TGTGCCAGTAGTATCGTAGCAGGGGCCCCGGGCGAAGCTTTCTTT.

The rearrangement uses TRBV19 and TRBJ1-2, with D perhaps TRBD1 (5 bases). Between the trimmed V and J ends, which lost 5 bases and 3 bases, there was a span of 13 bases. CDR3 size: 14 residues. The germline V gene encodes CDR1 LNHDA and CDR2 SQIVND (reference sequence). CDR3 coding DNA: TGTGCCAGTAGTCTGAGGGGTTATGACTATGGCTACACCTTC. This codes for CASSLRGYDYGYTF. Based on the CDR3 plus reference TRBV19 and TRBJ1-2, the full variable domain is DGGITQSPKYLFRKEGQNVTLSCEQNLNHDAMYWYRQDPGQGLRLIYYSQIVNDFQKGDIAEGYSVSREKKESFPLTVTSAQKNPTAFYLCASSLRGYDYGYTFGSGTRLTVV.

The J gene is TRBJ2-7, the V gene TRBV7-8; D ambiguous. Per the germline V gene, CDR1 is SGHVS and CDR2 is FQNEAQ. The germline V and J ends were trimmed by 0 bases and 4 bases, with 10 bases remaining between them. The CDR3 is 14 amino acids. The CDR3 nucleotides read TGTGCCAGCAGCTTAGCGGTGGGTGCGTACGAGCAGTACTTC. Encoded protein: CASSLAVGAYEQYF.

The gene calls are TRBV5-1 and TRBJ2-7; TRBD1 matches 7 bases. Trimming took 4 bases from V and 4 from J; bases not matched to a gene: 20. The length of the CDR3 is 18 residues. From germline, CDR1 is SGHRS and CDR2 YFSETQ. This CDR3 reads CASSGLSHGGTVVYEQYF. Here the CDR3 DNA reads TGCGCCAGCAGCGGATTGAGTCATGGTGGGACAGTGGTTTACGAGCAGTACTTC.

This rearrangement joins TRBV4-1 to TRBJ2-5; TRBD2 is a possible D gene (5 bases). This CDR3 region has 14 residues. The germline V gene encodes CDR1 MGHRA and CDR2 YSYEKL. V gave up 3 bases and J gave up 2 bases, with 10 bases separating them. The CDR3 nucleotides are TGCGCCAGCAGCCAGAGCGGAATACAAGAGACCCAGTACTTC. It specifies CASSQSGIQETQYF.

J is TRBJ2-7 and V is TRBV7-6, with a tentative D call TRBD1 (6 bases). CDR3 length equals 15 residues. The V end was cut by 5 bases, the J end by 1 base, with 15 bases between. Germline V lookup: CDR1 SGHVS, CDR2 FNYEAQ. CDR3 in amino acids: CASSRGQSASYEQYF. In DNA, the CDR3 is TGTGCCAGCAGCCGAGGACAGTCAGCGTCCTACGAGCAGTACTTC.

The rearrangement links TRBV2 to TRBJ1-1; 8 nucleotides match TRBD1. Germline assignment: CDR1 SNHLY and CDR2 FYNNEI. The V gene end was trimmed by 6 bases and the J gene end by 4 bases; junction bases not matched to a gene: 7. The CDR3 consists of 14 residues. The CDR3 reads CASRGAGGGTEAFF. CDR3 nucleotides: TGTGCCAGCAGAGGGGCAGGGGGCGGCACTGAAGCTTTCTTT.

In its sample, this clone is medium-sized. The V gene is TRBV5-4, the J gene TRBJ2-2; the match to TRBD2 covers 9 bases. CDR1 SGHNT and CDR2 YYREEE come from the germline V gene (reference sequence). Unmatched junction bases numbered 4, after V lost 3 bases and J lost 4 bases. CDR3 length: 15 residues. The CDR3 loop is CASSSGTSFTGELFF. The CDR3 DNA reads as TGTGCCAGCAGCTCCGGGACTAGCTTCACCGGGGAGCTGTTTTTT.

The chain recombines TRBV19 with TRBJ1-1; perhaps TRBD1 as D (5 bases). Trimming pared 0 bases from V and 8 bases from J, leaving 10 bases between. The V gene's germline CDR1 is LNHDA and CDR2 SQIVND (reference sequence). The CDR3 has 13 residues. The CDR3 DNA reads TGTGCCAGTAGTATAGAGGGGGGGAAGGAAGCTTTCTTT. Amino acid sequence: CASSIEGGKEAFF.

This clone came up once. The chain's CDR3 is CASGINLNEQFF. The DNA for the CDR3 is TGCGCCAGCGGAATAAACTTGAATGAGCAGTTCTTC. The J gene is TRBJ2-1, the V gene TRBV5-1; D not resolved. The germline V gene encodes CDR1 SGHRS and CDR2 YFSETQ. Between the trimmed V and J ends, which lost 7 bases and 7 bases, there was a span of 12 bases. CDR3 length: 12 amino acids.

CDR3 nucleotides: TGTGCCAGCAGCCAGGGGATTTATCTTAAAGAGACCCAGTACTTC. Translating it yields CASSQGIYLKETQYF. The chain recombines TRBV7-2 with TRBJ2-5; TRBD1 might be the D (6 bases). V lost 5 bases and J lost 3, with 16 bases in between. The CDR3 is 15 residues long. The germline V gene encodes CDR1 SGHTA and CDR2 FQGNSA.

The chain carries TRBV5-6 and TRBJ2-5, with 11 bases aligning to TRBD2. The J call may not be correct, given that the DNA end is closer to TRBJ2-7. The V gene's germline CDR1 is SGHDT and CDR2 YYEEEE. The CDR3 consists of 16 residues. The CDR3 protein is CASSSGTSGSKDEQYF. The CDR3 bases are TGTGCCAGCAGCTCCGGGACTAGCGGATCAAAAGACGAGCAGTACTTC.

The chain combines TRBV30 with TRBJ2-7; 9 bases map to TRBD1. Germline V gene data show CDR1 as GTSNPN and CDR2 as SVGIG (reference sequence). The J segment lost 6 bases and the V segment lost 5 bases, leaving 8 bases of the junction unmatched. This CDR3 is 13 amino acids long. Written as DNA, the CDR3 is TGTGCCTGGGATACGGGACAGGGTTCCGAGCAGTACTTC. It is translated as CAWDTGQGSEQYF.

V gene TRBV4-3 combines with J gene TRBJ2-2, with D maybe TRBD2 (7 bases). V was pared by 0 bases and J by 7 bases, with 15 bases between. Germline CDR1 is LGHNA and CDR2 is YSLEER. This CDR3 has 16 amino acids. The CDR3 DNA sequence: TGCGCCAGCAGCCAAGACTTGGGGGGGCAGGGCGGGGAGCTGTTTTTT. Protein product: CASSQDLGGQGGELFF.

The chain uses TRBV27 and TRBJ1-3; no firm D call. Germline CDR1 and CDR2: MNHEY and SMNVEV (reference sequence). Trimming removed 5 bases from V and 4 bases from J, with 9 bases in between. The CDR3 covers 13 residues. This CDR3 is CASSRRSGNTIYF. As DNA, the CDR3 is TGTGCCAGCAGTCGACGGTCCGGAAACACCATATATTTT.

The chain is built from TRBV27 and TRBJ2-2; no definite D call. V was shortened by 9 bases and J by 6 bases, with 14 bases between the two germline ends. This CDR3 is built from 13 residues. Germline V gene lookup returns CDR1 MNHEY and CDR2 SMNVEV (reference sequence). The CDR3 DNA reads TGTGCCAGTACGGGCGCTGTGGCCGGGGAGCTGTTTTTT. Its protein is CASTGAVAGELFF.

The chain is built from TRBV30 and TRBJ1-6, with 7 bases aligning to TRBD1. This CDR3 has 13 amino acids. V lost 7 bases, J lost 6 bases, and 6 bases stayed unmatched. Per the germline V gene, CDR1 is GTSNPN and CDR2 is SVGIG (reference sequence). The DNA for the CDR3 is TGTGCCTCCAACCGGGACAGTAATTCACCCCTCCACTTT. Protein sequence: CASNRDSNSPLHF.

The gene calls are TRBV2 and TRBJ2-7, with 9 nucleotides matching TRBD2. The J segment lost 7 bases and the V segment lost 3 bases, leaving 13 bases of the junction unmatched. CDR3 size: 16 residues. Germline V gives CDR1 SNHLY, CDR2 FYNNEI. The CDR3 spells CASSDAYSGGPGEQYF. Here the CDR3 DNA reads TGTGCCAGCAGTGATGCCTATAGCGGGGGCCCCGGGGAGCAGTACTTC.

This rearrangement joins TRBV19 to TRBJ1-2, with TRBD1 matching 9 bases. CDR1 and CDR2 from the germline V gene are LNHDA and SQIVND (reference sequence). V gave up 6 bases and J gave up 5 bases; unmatched junction bases: 7. This CDR3 has 14 amino acids. The CDR3 protein is CASSDTGTGYGYTF. CDR3 in DNA: TGTGCCAGTAGCGACACCGGGACAGGGTATGGCTACACCTTC.

The rearrangement joins TRBV5-6 to TRBJ1-3, with TRBD1 matching over 7 bases. V lost 3 bases and J lost 3; bases outside the gene matches: 18. From germline, CDR1 is SGHDT and CDR2 YYEEEE. The CDR3 sequence is 19 residues long. The CDR3 spells CASSSSLDRFNLDGNTIYF. The CDR3 DNA is TGTGCCAGCAGCTCAAGCTTGGACAGGTTCAACCTGGATGGAAACACCATATATTTT.

The chain combines TRBV6-5 with TRBJ2-5, with TRBD2 matching over 7 bases. V gave up 7 bases and J gave up 5 bases; unmatched junction bases: 10. CDR1 and CDR2 (germline): MNHEY, SVGAGI. The CDR3 totals 14 residues. The CDR3 loop reads CASTLRGAGETQYF. The CDR3 DNA reads TGTGCCAGCACCCTTCGGGGAGCGGGGGAGACCCAGTACTTC.

This chain joins TRBV7-8 and TRBJ1-6; tentatively, D is TRBD1 (6 bases). The CDR3 totals 16 residues. With 5 bases removed from V and 9 bases from J, the gap between germline ends came to 20 bases. Per germline, CDR1 SGHVS and CDR2 FQNEAQ. DNA of the CDR3: TGTGCCAGCAGCCCCTTGGGGGGCGAAGTAATTTCACCCCTCCACTTT. Its protein product is CASSPLGGEVISPLHF.

This CDR3 is CASSQGQVPGEAYEQYF. The CDR3 region has the DNA TGCGCCAGCAGCCAAGGGCAAGTGCCGGGGGAGGCCTACGAGCAGTACTTC. The chain has TRBV4-3 and TRBJ2-7; D possibly corresponds to TRBD2 (6 bases). Trimming shortened V by 1 base and J by 2 bases, and 18 bases separated the two germline ends. The germline V gene encodes CDR1 LGHNA and CDR2 YSLEER. The CDR3 spans 17 residues.

In DNA, the CDR3 is TGTGCCAGCAGCTTGGATGGGACCCTGAACACTGAAGCTTTCTTT. Its protein product is CASSLDGTLNTEAFF. The chain combines TRBV5-4 with TRBJ1-1; tentatively, D is TRBD1 (5 bases). CDR3 length: 15 residues. The germline CDR1 and CDR2 sequences are SGHNT and YYREEE (reference sequence). The V and J ends lost 0 bases and 0 bases respectively, with 9 bases between them.

The chain joins TRBV6-6 to TRBJ1-1; D might be TRBD1 (5 bases). V was trimmed by 4 bases and J by 8 bases, leaving 8 bases between them. CDR3 size: 11 residues. Germline-derived CDR1 and CDR2 are MNHNY and SVGAGI (reference sequence). As DNA, the CDR3 is TGTGCCAGCAGTTGGAACAGGGAAGCTTTCTTT. Translating gives CASSWNREAFF.